The sequence of this T cell receptor (beta chain) was determined in a study of blood T cells in healthy people across ages. PCR was performed a second time for about 7 to 12 cycles using a sample-barcoded 5' primer and a J-beta primer mix. TCRdb re-called the 5' RACE reads through MiXCR, storing one row per CDR3 protein. There are some 670,000 distinct CDR3 sequences in the sample; 45% to 60% occur only once, and about 13% lies in the top ten. The trim removed 4 bases at V and 5 bases at J, leaving 3 bases unmatched. The length of the CDR3 is 14 residues. Per the germline V gene, CDR1 is SGDLS and CDR2 is YYNGEE. This clonotype was seen ten or more times. The antigen is not known. Findings and limits, study-wide: It was the long-lived donors that had more naive CD4+ cells and higher diversity than aged donors.

This chain uses TRBV9 with TRBJ2-1; 10 bases agree with TRBD2. The sequence came from an elderly woman in good health. The sample comprised blood. This CDR3 reads CASSIGLADNEQFF. The CDR3 DNA sequence: TGTGCCAGCAGCATCGGACTAGCGGACAATGAGCAGTTCTTC.